This paragraph covers one T cell receptor (beta chain) sequence. Its antigen remains unknown. The data are from a study of OX40 agonist ivuxolimab in advanced cancers. Study background: Three partial responders included one hepatocellular carcinoma patient and two cutaneous melanoma patients.

The method was immunoSEQ multiplex PCR; TCRdb's version includes in-frame clones alone and lacks a portion of them. The sample consists of about 43,000 clones, just under 95% of them appearing once. Study-wide results and caveats: The study did not work out the antigen specificity of the expanded peripheral T cells.

This CDR3 has 14 amino acids. Germline V gene data show CDR1 as SEHNR and CDR2 as FQNEAQ (reference sequence). V lost 3 bases to trimming and J lost 4 bases, with 12 bases between them. The chain has TRBV7-9 and TRBJ1-1; no clear D. Sequenced material: CD4+ or CD8+ T cells sorted from blood, taken in a trial of the OX40 agonist ivuxolimab. This receptor was obtained from an adult with an advanced solid tumor such as melanoma, head and neck, liver or kidney cancer. DNA for the CDR3: TGTGCCAGCAGCTTGAGGGTTTCAGGCACTGAAGCTTTCTTT. Encoded protein: CASSLRVSGTEAFF.